This T cell receptor (beta chain) was sequenced during a study of T-cell reconstitution after alpha-beta-depleted transplantation in children. Findings of the study overall: Several hundred rapidly expanded clones from non-depleted graft cells reportedly supplied alpha-beta T cells about two months post-transplant. From newly produced T cells came most of the T-cell counts and diversity one year after transplant. Surviving recipient T cells and thymic progenitors underlay high day-60 TCRbeta diversity in some patients.

TCRbeta library construction was performed incorporating unique molecular identifiers. TCRdb used MiXCR to reprocess the PCR reads, holding one entry per CDR3 protein. The table shows 450,000 to 550,000 distinct CDR3 sequences, with around 10% occurring only once. The length of the CDR3 is 14 residues. Germline values: CDR1 GTSNPN, CDR2 SVGIG (reference sequence). Trimming shortened V by 5 bases and J by 3 bases, and 14 bases separated the two germline ends. Of note for this clonotype: Its antigen is unidentified.

The specimen was PBMCs, mostly from graft donor cells, collected 180 days after TCRalphabeta/CD19-depleted stem cell transplant. The chain recombines TRBV30 with TRBJ1-5; tentatively, D is TRBD1 (6 bases). The clonotype originates from a female patient aged 2-9 years who had a stem cell transplant for aplastic anemia, so the T cells may come from the graft donor. In DNA form, the CDR3 reads TGTGCCTGGGGTAGACAGGCCCACAATCAGCCCCAGCATTTT. The encoded protein is CAWGRQAHNQPQHF.